This record covers a single T cell receptor (beta chain). CDR1 is MDHEN, CDR2 SYDVKM, per germline. The CDR3 is 13 amino acids. This entry belongs to a study of T cells expressing NK-cell markers. From the 5' RACE reads, TCRdb lists one entry per CDR3 protein and no DNA. Its listing shows about 550,000 distinct CDR3 sequences. Source material: blood T cells: a sorted CD56 or NKG2C T cell subset, CD4+ or CD8+ T cells, or bulk PBMC T cells (not recorded which). The chain uses TRBV28 and TRBJ2-4. The clonotype was recovered from a man younger than 35 in good health. The CDR3 is CASSYLEKNIQYF.